There are a few counts of the clone carrying this T cell receptor (beta chain). Its antigen is unidentified. Sorting that relied on CD45RO/CCR7/CD25/CD127/CD95/CD27 yielded CD4+ naive, central memory, regulatory and stem cell-like memory cells. The sequenced template was cDNA made from the entire isolated RNA. Profiling relied on immunoSEQ multiplex PCR, and the TCRdb table lists in-frame clones only, not all of them. The sample carries roughly 280,000 clones, approximately 24% recorded once. The entry originates in a study of beta chain features in type 1 diabetes. Overall study: Investigators examined under 140 million sorted cells across all samples. Study-level results: VDJ junctions from type 1 diabetes patients carried fewer insertions and larger deletions. All four CD4+ subsets of Type 1 diabetes patients contained TCRB CDR3s that were moderately but significantly shorter.

Germline V CDR1 and CDR2: MDHEN, SYDVKM. V shed 1 base and J shed 5 bases, with 14 bases lying between them. This CDR3 comprises 15 residues. This sequence originates from a woman aged 25 to 39 with type 1 diabetes. The gene calls are TRBV28 and TRBJ1-2, with D uncertain. Sequencing was carried out using naive CD4+ T cells from blood. The CDR3 protein is CASSLSSPGIYGYTF. The CDR3 DNA is TGTGCCAGCAGTTTATCTTCCCCGGGTATTTATGGCTACACCTTC.